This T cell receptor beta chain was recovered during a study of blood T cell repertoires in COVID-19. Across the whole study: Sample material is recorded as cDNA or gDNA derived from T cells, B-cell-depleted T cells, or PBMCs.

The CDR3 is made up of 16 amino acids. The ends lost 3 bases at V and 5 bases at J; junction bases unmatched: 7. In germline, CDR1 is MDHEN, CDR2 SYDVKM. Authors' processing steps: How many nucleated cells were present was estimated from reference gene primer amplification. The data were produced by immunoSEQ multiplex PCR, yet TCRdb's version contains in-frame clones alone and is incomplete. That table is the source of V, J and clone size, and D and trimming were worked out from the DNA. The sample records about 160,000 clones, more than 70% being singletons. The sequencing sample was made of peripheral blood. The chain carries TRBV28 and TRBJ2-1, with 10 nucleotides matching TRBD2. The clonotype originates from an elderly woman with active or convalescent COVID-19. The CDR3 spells CASSFIGLADNNEQFF. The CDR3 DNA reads TGTGCCAGCAGTTTTATAGGACTAGCGGACAACAATGAGCAGTTCTTC.